The 30 T cell receptor beta chains in this list originate from one sample, sequenced in a study of blood T cell repertoires in COVID-19. Using immunoSEQ multiplex PCR, the repertoire was profiled, and TCRdb retains in-frame clones only, with some absent. The sample includes about 88,000 clones, 85% to 90% of them seen just once. Material: peripheral blood. The source of these receptors is a woman in her sixties or seventies with acute or convalescent COVID-19.

The J gene is TRBJ1-1, the V gene TRBV27; 10 nucleotides line up with TRBD1. The CDR3 sequence is 16 residues long. The germline gives CDR1 MNHEY, CDR2 SMNVEV (reference sequence). The junction had 11 bases not matched to a gene; V was cut back by 5 bases and J by 5 bases. Here the CDR3 reads CASSPWSGTGATEAFF. CDR3 sequence (DNA): TGTGCCAGCAGTCCATGGAGCGGGACAGGGGCTACTGAAGCTTTCTTT.

This chain links TRBV19 with TRBJ1-4; 7 bases align to TRBD1. The CDR3 spans 19 residues. The germline V gene has CDR1 LNHDA and CDR2 SQIVND (reference sequence). After removal of 1 base from V and 7 bases from J, the junction contained 18 bases not matched to a gene. CDR3 amino acids: CASSIGTIGATGWSEKLFF. For the CDR3, the DNA is TGTGCCAGTAGTATAGGAACGATAGGGGCGACAGGGTGGAGTGAAAAACTGTTTTTT.

This clone was seen only once. The V and J genes are TRBV2 and TRBJ2-7; perhaps TRBD1 as D (6 bases). The V end lost 10 bases, the J end lost 5 bases, and 18 bases lay between the germline ends. Germline values: CDR1 SNHLY, CDR2 FYNNEI. This CDR3 is 13 amino acids long. The CDR3 DNA reads as TGTGCCACCTCGCTACTACAGGGTAACGAGCAGTACGTC. Protein: CATSLLQGNEQYV.

The chain recombines TRBV27 with TRBJ2-2; D might be TRBD1 (5 bases). CDR3 length: 16 residues. V shed 1 base and J shed 0 bases, with 9 bases lying between them. The V gene's germline CDR1 is MNHEY and CDR2 SMNVEV (reference sequence). CDR3 DNA sequence: TGTGCCAGCAGTTTATTACAGGAAGCGAACACCGGGGAGCTGTTTTTT. The encoded protein is CASSLLQEANTGELFF.

The chain combines TRBV6-4 with TRBJ2-2; tentative D call: TRBD1 (5 bases). This CDR3 has 14 residues. Germline values: CDR1 MRHNA, CDR2 SNTAGT. V shed 4 bases and J shed 7 bases, with 13 bases lying between them. CDR3 protein: CASSAIGQGGELFF. CDR3 coding DNA: TGTGCCAGCAGTGCCATCGGGCAGGGCGGGGAGCTGTTTTTT.

The chain recombines TRBV29-1 with TRBJ1-1; 12 positions agree with TRBD1. The V gene's germline CDR1 is SQVTM and CDR2 ANQGSEA. The CDR3 runs 14 residues. V was pared by 6 bases and J by 5 bases, with 7 bases of the junction left unmatched. This chain's CDR3 is CSVAGTGGQTEAFF. The CDR3, as DNA: TGCAGCGTCGCAGGGACAGGGGGCCAAACTGAAGCTTTCTTT.

The V call is TRBV5-5, the J call TRBJ1-5; D might be TRBD1 (5 bases). CDR1 and CDR2 (germline): SGHKS, YYEKEE (reference sequence). The CDR3 sequence is 12 residues long. V was clipped by 5 bases and J by 9 bases, with 12 bases between them. DNA of the CDR3: TGTGCCAGCAGTACTCGGGGGGGGCCCCAGCATTTT. Its protein is CASSTRGGPQHF. The variable domain in full, completed from reference TRBV5-5 and TRBJ1-5, reads DAGVTQSPTHLIKTRGQQVTLRCSPISGHKSVSWYQQVLGQGPQFIFQYYEKEERGRGNFPDRFSARQFPNYSSELNVNALLLGDSALYLCASSTRGGPQHFGDGTRLSIL.

The chain uses TRBV29-1 and TRBJ2-6; D possibly corresponds to TRBD1 (5 bases). The CDR3 extends over 16 amino acids. Germline V lookup: CDR1 SQVTM, CDR2 ANQGSEA. Deletions cut 2 bases from V and 2 bases from J, with 13 bases between. Here the CDR3 reads CSVEFRDSAGANVLTF. Written as DNA, the CDR3 is TGCAGCGTTGAATTTCGTGACAGTGCTGGGGCCAACGTCCTGACTTTC.

The chain recombines TRBV12-3 or TRBV12-4 with TRBJ2-1; D remains unclear. V lost 4 bases, J lost 10 bases, and 8 bases lay in between. This CDR3 spans 11 amino acids. The CDR3 region is CASSSLMEQFF. The CDR3 nucleotides are TGTGCCAGCAGTTCCCTTATGGAGCAGTTCTTC.

In this sample, this clone turned up once. V and J are TRBV5-1 and TRBJ1-1, with 7 bases aligning to TRBD1. The CDR3 runs 13 residues. Germline values: CDR1 SGHRS, CDR2 YFSETQ. The junction had 9 bases not matched to a gene; V was cut back by 3 bases and J by 10 bases. The chain's CDR3 is CASSSRTTGRAFF. The DNA of the CDR3 is TGCGCCAGCAGCTCGCGAACGACAGGGAGAGCTTTCTTT.

The genes are TRBV10-3 and TRBJ1-1, with TRBD1 as a possible D gene (6 bases). The CDR3 consists of 13 residues. Trimming removed 10 bases at V and 1 base at J, with 13 bases between. The germline gives CDR1 ENHRY, CDR2 SYGVKD. CDR3 residues: CASLGHQNTEAFF. CDR3 coding DNA: TGTGCCAGCCTGGGACATCAGAACACTGAAGCTTTCTTT.

The genes are TRBV10-2 and TRBJ2-7, with 7 bases aligning to TRBD1. Germline CDR1 is WSHSY and CDR2 is SAAADI. The CDR3 is made up of 16 amino acids. V lost 5 bases, J lost 0 bases, and 10 bases stayed unmatched. The CDR3 DNA follows: TGCGCCAGCAGTTCAGGACGAGGGGGCGGCTCCTACGAGCAGTACGTC. Its protein product is CASSSGRGGGSYEQYV.

The gene calls are TRBV5-1 and TRBJ1-4; D is unclear. V was pared by 2 bases and J by 8 bases, with 10 bases between. Looked up from germline, CDR1 is SGHRS and CDR2 is YFSETQ. The length of the CDR3 is 13 residues. CDR3 coding DNA: TGCGCCAGCAGCTTCGATGGAGGGGAAAAACTGTTTTTT. As protein: CASSFDGGEKLFF.

The chain employs TRBV6-5 and TRBJ1-2; 7 bases are shared with TRBD1. CDR3 length equals 13 residues. V gave up 5 bases and J gave up 5 bases; unmatched junction bases: 5. The germline V gene has CDR1 MNHEY and CDR2 SVGAGI. The CDR3 DNA follows: TGTGCCAGCAGTCTAGGGACAGCTTATGGCTACACCTTC. Translation gives CASSLGTAYGYTF.

The V call is TRBV29-1, the J call TRBJ2-3; unclear D gene. CDR1 and CDR2 (germline): SQVTM, ANQGSEA. The CDR3 has 13 residues. V gave up 1 base and J gave up 6 bases, with 11 bases separating them. In DNA, the CDR3 is TGCAGCGTTGAAGCAGTACGCTCGGATACGCAGTATTTT. It codes for CSVEAVRSDTQYF.

The chain combines TRBV4-1 with TRBJ2-3; TRBD1 agrees at 8 bases. CDR1 and CDR2 (germline): MGHRA, YSYEKL. V gave up 0 bases and J gave up 6 bases; unmatched junction bases: 14. The CDR3 extends over 18 amino acids. This CDR3 is CASSQDQGGRGPVDTQYF. In DNA form, the CDR3 reads TGCGCCAGCAGCCAAGATCAGGGGGGCAGGGGGCCCGTGGATACGCAGTATTTT.

The gene calls are TRBV7-9 and TRBJ2-3; TRBD2 agrees at 11 bases. Germline CDR1 and CDR2: SEHNR and FQNEAQ (reference sequence). J lost 4 bases, V lost 10 bases, and 16 bases had no gene match. This CDR3 comprises 17 residues. CDR3 sequence: CATSDGTSGGRADTQYF. As DNA, the CDR3 is TGTGCCACCTCAGACGGGACTAGCGGTGGGAGGGCAGATACGCAGTATTTT.

This clone is a singleton in its sample. CDR3 DNA sequence: TGTGCCAGCAGCTTAGGGACAGCCTACGAGCAGTACGTC. Translated: CASSLGTAYEQYV. The chain links TRBV7-8 to TRBJ2-7; TRBD1 is a possible D gene (6 bases). Germline V gene lookup returns CDR1 SGHVS and CDR2 FQNEAQ. The germline V and J ends were trimmed by 1 base and 2 bases, with 6 bases remaining between them. This CDR3 comprises 13 residues.

J is TRBJ1-4 and V is TRBV5-1; TRBD1 matches at 9 bases. Germline V gene data show CDR1 as SGHRS and CDR2 as YFSETQ. With 3 bases clipped from V and 8 bases from J, the junction kept 11 bases outside the gene matches. The CDR3 consists of 16 residues. The CDR3 loop is CASSWDREGDREKLFF. CDR3 sequence (DNA): TGCGCCAGCAGCTGGGACAGGGAAGGCGATAGGGAAAAACTGTTTTTT.

V usage is TRBV28 and J usage is TRBJ2-2; 7 positions match TRBD1. CDR1 is MDHEN, CDR2 SYDVKM, per germline. CDR3 length equals 16 residues. V lost 1 base to trimming and J lost 6 bases; unmatched junction nucleotides: 8. The CDR3 spells CASSLFPGQLSGELFF. CDR3 in DNA: TGTGCCAGCAGTTTATTTCCGGGACAGCTTTCCGGGGAGCTGTTTTTT.

This chain connects TRBV11-2 to TRBJ2-1; the D gene is possibly TRBD1 (6 bases). In germline, CDR1 is SGHAT, CDR2 FQNNGV. There are 19 residues in the CDR3. Trimming removed 1 base from V and 2 bases from J, with 21 bases in between. The DNA of the CDR3 is TGTGCCAGCAGCTTAGTTTGGGGCATTGGGGGCGGACCCTACAATGAGCAGTTCTTC. As protein: CASSLVWGIGGGPYNEQFF.

V and J are TRBV7-8 and TRBJ2-2, with 10 bases identical to TRBD2. Losses at the gene ends were 6 bases for V and 6 bases for J; bases not matched to a gene: 4. The CDR3 runs 14 residues. Germline lookup yields CDR1 SGHVS and CDR2 FQNEAQ. The CDR3 bases are TGTGCCAGCAGTCCGGGACTAGCGCCCGGGGAGCTGTTTTTT. It codes for CASSPGLAPGELFF.

The V and J genes are TRBV4-1 and TRBJ2-3; 15 nucleotides agree with TRBD2. This CDR3 is 17 amino acids long. CDR1 and CDR2 (germline): MGHRA, YSYEKL. Trimming cost V 4 bases and J 3 bases; bases outside gene matches: 5. The CDR3 reads CASSPGLAGGPTDTQYF. DNA for the CDR3: TGCGCCAGCAGCCCCGGACTAGCGGGGGGGCCTACAGATACGCAGTATTTT.

The gene calls are TRBV2 and TRBJ1-3; D is possibly TRBD1 (5 bases). Looked up from germline, CDR1 is SNHLY and CDR2 is FYNNEI. V was trimmed by 6 bases and J by 0 bases, leaving 15 bases between them. The CDR3 has 16 amino acids. CDR3 residues: CASREQRQSSGNTIYF. The CDR3 nucleotides are TGTGCCAGCAGGGAACAGAGACAGAGCTCTGGAAACACCATATATTTT.

This clone was seen only a few times. The chain uses TRBV6-2 or TRBV6-3 and TRBJ1-5, with 11 positions matching TRBD1. CDR1 is MNHEY and CDR2 is SVGEGT in the germline V gene. The CDR3 is made up of 20 amino acids. The J segment lost 4 bases and the V segment lost 2 bases, leaving 16 bases of the junction unmatched. CDR3 in amino acids: CASSYLPGTGGHSSNQPQHF. The DNA for the CDR3 is TGTGCCAGCAGTTACCTCCCAGGGACAGGGGGTCATTCTTCTAATCAGCCCCAGCATTTT.

The chain combines TRBV2 with TRBJ2-3; 8 bases fit TRBD2. Unmatched junction bases numbered 4, after V lost 2 bases and J lost 0 bases. This CDR3 is 16 amino acids long. CDR1 is SNHLY, CDR2 FYNNEI, per germline. The CDR3 sequence: CASSEISSGSTDTQYF. In DNA form, the CDR3 reads TGTGCCAGCAGTGAAATTTCTAGCGGGAGCACAGATACGCAGTATTTT. Variable domain in full (rest from reference TRBV2 and TRBJ2-3): EPEVTQTPSHQVTQMGQEVILRCVPISNHLYFYWYRQILGQKVEFLVSFYNNEISEKSEIFDDQFSVERPDGSNFTLKIRSTKLEDSAMYFCASSEISSGSTDTQYFGPGTRLTVL.

The rearrangement uses TRBV27 and TRBJ2-6; D unclear. V lost 4 bases and J lost 4, with 17 bases in between. Germline V gene lookup returns CDR1 MNHEY and CDR2 SMNVEV (reference sequence). This CDR3 is built from 17 residues. CDR3 sequence reads: CASSWYTTAPGANVLTF. The CDR3 nucleotides are TGTGCCAGCAGTTGGTACACCACAGCCCCCGGGGCCAACGTCCTGACTTTC.

The gene calls are TRBV28 and TRBJ2-5; 16 bases are a match to TRBD2. The CDR3 is 16 amino acids. With V trimmed by 5 bases and J by 5 bases, 5 bases remained unmatched. Germline V lookup: CDR1 MDHEN, CDR2 SYDVKM. The CDR3 loop reads CASSPGLAGGQETQYF. DNA for the CDR3: TGTGCCAGCAGTCCGGGACTAGCGGGGGGGCAGGAGACCCAGTACTTC.

The rearrangement uses TRBV12-3 or TRBV12-4 and TRBJ1-2, with D tentatively TRBD1 (5 bases). V gave up 7 bases and J gave up 6 bases, with 12 bases separating them. CDR3 length: 12 amino acids. The CDR3 DNA sequence: TGTGCCAGCACCCGGGGGATGGATGGCTACACCTTC. Translated: CASTRGMDGYTF.

The chain is built from TRBV3-1 (or the pseudogene TRBV3-2) and TRBJ1-1; D is perhaps TRBD1 (6 bases). Germline CDR1 and CDR2: LGHDT and YNNKEL (reference sequence). V lost 2 bases, J lost 6 bases, and 16 bases lay in between. The CDR3 is 15 residues long. CDR3 in amino acids: CASSQMGRGLPEAFF. CDR3 nucleotides: TGTGCCAGCAGCCAAATGGGCAGGGGCCTCCCTGAAGCTTTCTTT.